A single sample gave rise to the 21 T cell receptor beta chains below, sequenced in a study of blood T cell repertoires in COVID-19. TCRdb keeps only in-frame clones here, not all; method: immunoSEQ multiplex PCR. The table has roughly 230,000 clones, 70% to 90% seen once. Input material: PBMCs or T cells enriched from blood (not recorded which). The receptors come from a woman in her forties or fifties who had been exposed to COVID-19.

The chain has TRBV2 and TRBJ2-4; maybe TRBD2 (6 bases). This CDR3 contains 14 residues. Trimming took 6 bases from V and 1 from J, leaving 10 bases between them. Germline CDR1 is SNHLY and CDR2 is FYNNEI. The CDR3 DNA reads TGTGCCAGCAGGGAGGGAGAGGCCAAAAACATTCAGTACTTC. Amino acids: CASREGEAKNIQYF.

The chain recombines TRBV24-1 with TRBJ2-5, with D perhaps matching TRBD2 (6 bases). V gave up 0 bases and J gave up 2 bases, with 9 bases separating them. CDR1 is KGHDR and CDR2 is SFDVKD in the germline V gene. The CDR3 is made up of 15 amino acids. The CDR3 spells CATSDLGGVQETQYF. CDR3 nucleotide sequence: TGTGCCACCAGTGATTTGGGCGGGGTTCAAGAGACCCAGTACTTC.

This sequence joins TRBV7-8 and TRBJ1-3; 8 positions match TRBD1. The CDR3 covers 15 residues. CDR1 and CDR2 from the germline V gene are SGHVS and FQNEAQ. Trimming removed 5 bases from V and 4 bases from J; junction bases left unmatched: 7. CDR3 protein: CASSPQGARGNTIYF. The CDR3 DNA reads TGTGCCAGCAGCCCCCAGGGGGCGCGGGGAAACACCATATATTTT. Variable domain in full (rest from reference TRBV7-8 and TRBJ1-3): GAGVSQSPRYKVAKRGQDVALRCDPISGHVSLFWYQQALGQGPEFLTYFQNEAQLDKSGLPSDRFFAERPEGSVSTLKIQRTQQEDSAVYLCASSPQGARGNTIYFGEGSWLTVV.

This sequence joins TRBV20-1 and TRBJ2-1; 8 bases match TRBD2. V lost 3 bases, J lost 3 bases, and 19 bases stayed unmatched. Germline V gives CDR1 DFQATT, CDR2 SNEGSKA (reference sequence). The length of the CDR3 is 19 residues. Here the CDR3 reads CSASLTSETGTRFYNEQFF. In nucleotides, the CDR3 is TGCAGTGCTAGTCTTACGTCGGAAACCGGGACTAGATTCTACAATGAGCAGTTCTTC.

The CDR3 loop is CASSFRGAGVKAFF. The CDR3 DNA sequence: TGTGCCAGCAGTTTCAGAGGTGCCGGGGTGAAAGCTTTCTTT. The chain couples TRBV28 to TRBJ1-1; no clear D. Trimming cost V 3 bases and J 9 bases, with 17 bases left between them. CDR3 length: 14 amino acids. Germline V gene lookup returns CDR1 MDHEN and CDR2 SYDVKM.

The chain joins TRBV24-1 to TRBJ2-2; 12 nucleotides match TRBD2. The CDR3 loop spans 18 amino acids. Trimming at V came to 3 bases and at J to 5 bases, leaving 9 bases not matched to a gene. Germline CDR1 reads KGHDR; CDR2 reads SFDVKD. The CDR3 DNA sequence: TGTGCCACCAGTGATGCACCGGGACTAGCGGGCCTTACCGGGGAGCTGTTTTTT. This gives the protein CATSDAPGLAGLTGELFF.

J is TRBJ2-7 and V is TRBV3-1 (or the pseudogene TRBV3-2), with a possible D match to TRBD2 (6 bases). Looked up from germline, CDR1 is LGHDT and CDR2 is YNNKEL (reference sequence). Trimming took 1 base from V and 7 from J, leaving 8 bases between them. The CDR3 consists of 12 residues. The CDR3 coding sequence is TGTGCCAGCAGCCAAGGGGGAGGAGAGCAGTACTTC. This translates into CASSQGGGEQYF.

This clone was seen once. The chain couples TRBV4-3 to TRBJ1-3; D is unresolved. Deletions cut 4 bases from V and 0 bases from J, with 13 bases between. This CDR3 comprises 16 residues. Germline lookup yields CDR1 LGHNA and CDR2 YSLEER. The CDR3 reads CASSLGVGSSGNTIYF. The CDR3 coding sequence is TGCGCCAGCAGCCTAGGTGTCGGGAGCTCTGGAAACACCATATATTTT.

The chain employs TRBV19 and TRBJ1-1, with 10 nucleotides matching TRBD1. With 9 bases clipped from V and 6 bases from J, the junction kept 13 bases outside the gene matches. CDR1 and CDR2 from the germline V gene are LNHDA and SQIVND (reference sequence). This CDR3 comprises 15 residues. CDR3 amino acids: CASGTGTGDVAEAFF. DNA of the CDR3: TGTGCCAGCGGGACGGGGACAGGGGATGTCGCTGAAGCTTTCTTT.

This rearrangement joins TRBV27 to TRBJ1-2, with D hard to call. V was clipped by 4 bases and J by 0 bases, with 9 bases between them. In germline, CDR1 is MNHEY, CDR2 SMNVEV (reference sequence). This CDR3 comprises 14 residues. The DNA of the CDR3 is TGTGCCAGCAGTTCAGGCATCTCTAACTATGGCTACACCTTC. Translation: CASSSGISNYGYTF.

V usage is TRBV6-5 and J usage is TRBJ1-5; TRBD1 aligns across 7 bases. Germline V lookup: CDR1 MNHEY, CDR2 SVGAGI. With 6 bases clipped from V and 5 bases from J, the junction kept 10 bases outside the gene matches. This CDR3 has 15 residues. The CDR3 spells CASRGTDGLDQPQHF. CDR3 in DNA: TGTGCCAGCAGAGGGACAGATGGGTTGGATCAGCCCCAGCATTTT.

This rearrangement joins TRBV28 to TRBJ1-1, with TRBD1 as a possible D gene (5 bases). This CDR3 comprises 14 residues. V was shortened by 10 bases and J by 4 bases, with 19 bases between the two germline ends. Germline V gene sequence: CDR1 MDHEN, CDR2 SYDVKM. The CDR3 DNA follows: TGTGCCACCCAGTGGGGGGGAGGAAGCACTGAAGCTTTCTTT. As protein: CATQWGGGSTEAFF.

The genes are TRBV12-1 and TRBJ2-7; the D segment call TRBD2 is taken from the table without a DNA check. TRBV12-1 represents a pseudogene. The CDR3 extends over 11 amino acids. For the CDR3, the DNA is TGTGCCAGCAGCTCCTTCTACGAGCAGTACTTC. It translates to CASSSFYEQYF.

The chain couples TRBV7-3 to TRBJ1-1; D gene ambiguous. The germline V gene encodes CDR1 SGHTA and CDR2 FQGTGA. The CDR3 contains 13 residues. Trimming pared 3 bases from V and 6 bases from J, leaving 11 bases between. The CDR3 nucleotides are TGTGCCAGCAGCTTTTCCGGGGTGGCTGAAGCTTTCTTT. This gives the protein CASSFSGVAEAFF. The full variable domain, rest sourced from reference TRBV7-3 and TRBJ1-1, is GAGVSQTPSNKVTEKGKYVELRCDPISGHTALYWYRQSLGQGPEFLIYFQGTGAADDSGLPNDRFFAVRPEGSVSTLKIQRTERGDSAVYLCASSFSGVAEAFFGQGTRLTVV.

CDR3 region: CASSEVTGGGETQYF. The CDR3 region has the DNA TGTGCCAGCAGTGAAGTAACGGGGGGCGGGGAGACCCAGTACTTC. V is TRBV2 and J is TRBJ2-5, with a possible D match to TRBD2 (7 bases). Trimming cost V 1 base and J 5 bases, with 14 bases left between them. Germline V gives CDR1 SNHLY, CDR2 FYNNEI. The CDR3 covers 15 residues.

V is TRBV28 and J is TRBJ2-7, with D possibly TRBD2 on 5 matching bases. This CDR3 spans 14 amino acids. Per the germline V gene, CDR1 is MDHEN and CDR2 is SYDVKM. The V and J ends lost 8 bases and 0 bases respectively, with 14 bases between them. The CDR3 sequence: CASGPPGSSYEQYF. The DNA of the CDR3 is TGTGCCAGCGGCCCCCCGGGGTCCTCCTACGAGCAGTACTTC.

V and J are TRBV12-3 or TRBV12-4 and TRBJ2-3, with TRBD1 as a possible D gene (5 bases). This CDR3 region has 13 residues. Trimming took 6 bases from V and 4 from J, leaving 11 bases between them. CDR3 DNA: TGTGCCAGCAGATTGCAGGGTTCAGATACGCAGTATTTT. Translated, it gives CASRLQGSDTQYF.

The rearrangement links TRBV5-1 to TRBJ2-5, with a possible D match to TRBD1 (6 bases). Trimming cost V 0 bases and J 3 bases, with 6 bases left between them. The CDR3 is 13 amino acids. The germline V gene encodes CDR1 SGHRS and CDR2 YFSETQ. The CDR3 spells CASSLGQEETQYF. DNA for the CDR3: TGCGCCAGCAGCTTGGGACAGGAAGAGACCCAGTACTTC.

This sequence joins TRBV28 and TRBJ1-5, with a weak D call TRBD1 (5 bases). V was shortened by 5 bases and J by 1 base, with 18 bases between the two germline ends. The germline gives CDR1 MDHEN, CDR2 SYDVKM. The CDR3 runs to 17 residues. Written as DNA, the CDR3 is TGTGCCAGCAGTCAGGGATTCACTACATCAAGCAATCAGCCCCAGCATTTT. It specifies CASSQGFTTSSNQPQHF.

The V and J genes are TRBV5-1 and TRBJ1-2, with 7 bases matching TRBD1. The germline CDR1 and CDR2 sequences are SGHRS and YFSETQ. With 1 base clipped from V and 0 bases from J, the junction kept 6 bases outside the gene matches. The CDR3 is made up of 16 amino acids. In DNA form, the CDR3 reads TGCGCCAGCAGCTTGTGGACAGGAGATACTAACTATGGCTACACCTTC. Amino acids: CASSLWTGDTNYGYTF. Full variable domain (remainder filled in from reference TRBV5-1 and TRBJ1-2): KAGVTQTPRYLIKTRGQQVTLSCSPISGHRSVSWYQQTPGQGLQFLFEYFSETQRNKGNFPGRFSGRQFSNSRSEMNVSTLELGDSALYLCASSLWTGDTNYGYTFGSGTRLTVV.

This clone was seen a few times. The V gene is TRBV30, the J gene TRBJ1-5; 8 bases are shared with TRBD1. The V segment lost 2 bases and the J segment 7 bases; nucleotides outside the gene matches: 4. CDR3 length equals 13 residues. CDR1 is GTSNPN and CDR2 is SVGIG in the germline V gene (reference sequence). CDR3 amino acids: CAWSLGQGQPQHF. The CDR3 DNA reads as TGTGCCTGGAGTCTCGGACAGGGACAGCCCCAGCATTTT.